Listed here are 3 T cell receptor beta chains from one sample, sequenced in a study of T cells in women clearing cervical HPV infection. Clones were read by immunoSEQ multiplex PCR, and TCRdb kept only the in-frame ones, dropping some. The listing records approximately 16,000 clones. Sequenced input: blood buffy coat. The receptors were gathered from a woman aged 18 to 69 with a cervical HPV16 infection that either progressed to CIN3+ or cleared (not recorded which).

Points on this clone: Sequencing ends 3 residues short of the CDR3 end; the germline J gene provides the rest. This chain connects TRBV14 to TRBJ1-1, with unresolved D. The CDR3 contains 15 residues. Trimming removed 1 base at V and 3 bases at J, with 12 bases between. Germline lookup yields CDR1 SGHDN and CDR2 FVKESK. The part of the CDR3 DNA that was read is TGTGCCAGCAGCCAAGTCATTGTCGGGGACACTGAA. Translating it yields CASSQVIVGDTE. The entire CDR3 protein is CASSQVIVGDTEAFF.

To note about this clone: The read ends 3 residues shy of where the CDR3 ends; the end is completed using the germline J gene. V and J are TRBV7-6 and TRBJ1-2; a weak D match, TRBD1 (6 bases). Germline CDR1 reads SGHVS; CDR2 reads FNYEAQ. CDR3 length: 16 amino acids. Here the CDR3 reads CASSWTVPSSYNDYTF. The sequenced CDR3 bases are TGTGCCAGCAGCTGGACAGTCCCCAGCTCCTACAATGAC.

In regard to this clone: The CDR3 end falls 3 residues outside the read, so it is completed with the germline J gene. The V and J genes are TRBV30 and TRBJ2-7; tentative D call: TRBD1 (6 bases). V lost 7 bases and J 3 bases, leaving 13 bases between the germline ends. The germline V gene encodes CDR1 GTSNPN and CDR2 SVGIG (reference sequence). The CDR3 is 12 amino acids. The CDR3 reads CASQGSGYEQYF. The sequenced CDR3 bases are TGTGCCTCTCAGGGGTCTGGCTACGAG. The variable domain in full, with the rest retrieved from reference TRBV30 and TRBJ2-7, is SQTIHQWPATLVQPVGSPLSLECTVEGTSNPNLYWYRQAAGRGLQLLFYSVGIGQISSEVPQNLSASRPQDRQFILSSKKLLLSDSGFYLCASQGSGYEQYFGPGTRLTVT.